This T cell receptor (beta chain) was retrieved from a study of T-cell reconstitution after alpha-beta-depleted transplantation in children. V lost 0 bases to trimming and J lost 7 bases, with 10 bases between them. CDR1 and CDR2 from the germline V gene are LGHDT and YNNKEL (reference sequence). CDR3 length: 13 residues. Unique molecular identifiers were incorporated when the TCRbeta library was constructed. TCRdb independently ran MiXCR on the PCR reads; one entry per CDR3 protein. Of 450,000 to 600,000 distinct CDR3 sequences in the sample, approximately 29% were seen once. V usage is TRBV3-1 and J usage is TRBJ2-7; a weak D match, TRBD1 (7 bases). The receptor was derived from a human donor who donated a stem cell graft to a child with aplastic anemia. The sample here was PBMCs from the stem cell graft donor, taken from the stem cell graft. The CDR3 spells CASSQDSGGEQYV. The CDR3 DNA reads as TGTGCCAGCAGCCAAGATTCAGGGGGGGAGCAGTACGTC.